The rows below give T cell receptor beta chains drawn from one sample of a study of T cell changes during pregnancy in multiple sclerosis. Libraries were prepared by immunoSEQ multiplex PCR; TCRdb keeps only in-frame clonotypes and omits some of them. Of about 93,000 clones detected, roughly 91% appear once; the ten largest clones hold about 1.6%. Sequenced material: peripheral blood, taken after pregnancy. The receptor set was obtained from a female donor in good health, enrolled as a control in a pregnancy study. Both conserved end residues are part of each CDR3. A D gene is named only where the DNA matches it firmly. Expanded clones are given a class, and other clones once, few, many or no size at all.

J gene,clone size,V gene,D gene,CDR3 protein,CDR3 DNA
TRBJ2-1,.,TRBV9,TRBD2,CASSGLAGGPVEQFF,TGTGCCAGCAGCGGACTAGCGGGGGGGCCCGTTGAGCAGTTCTTC
TRBJ1-1,.,TRBV5-4,.,CASSLQPNTEAFF,TGTGCCAGCAGCTTACAGCCGAACACTGAAGCTTTCTTT
TRBJ2-1,.,TRBV29-1,.,CSGLGYTNEQFF,TGCAGCGGCCTAGGATACACCAATGAGCAGTTCTTC
TRBJ1-2,.,TRBV28,.,CASRDGGKREGYTF,TGTGCCAGCCGGGACGGGGGGAAGCGAGAAGGCTACACCTTC
TRBJ1-2,.,TRBV6-1,TRBD1,CAIADRVDGYTF,TGTGCCATTGCGGACAGGGTGGATGGCTACACCTTC
TRBJ2-5,.,TRBV6-5,TRBD1,CASSYGTGARETQYF,TGTGCCAGCAGTTACGGGACAGGGGCTAGGGAGACCCAGTACTTC
TRBJ1-2,once,TRBV9,TRBD1,CASSGDRGGYGYTF,TGTGCCAGCAGCGGCGACAGGGGAGGCTATGGCTACACCTTC
TRBJ2-1,.,TRBV2,.,CASSEDRTSYNEQFF,TGTGCCAGCAGTGAAGACAGAACCTCCTACAATGAGCAGTTCTTC
TRBJ1-4,.,TRBV7-9,.,CASSREMANEKLFF,TGTGCCAGCAGCCGGGAGATGGCTAATGAAAAACTGTTTTTT
TRBJ2-1,few,TRBV25-1,TRBD2,CASSESGGMNEQFF,TGTGCCAGCAGTGAGAGCGGGGGTATGAATGAGCAGTTCTTC
TRBJ2-7,.,TRBV18,TRBD1,CASSPNGQGWEQYF,TGTGCCAGCTCACCAAACGGACAGGGGTGGGAGCAGTACTTC
TRBJ1-1,.,TRBV6-1,TRBD1,CASSADRDTEAFF,TGTGCCAGCAGCGCCGACAGGGACACTGAAGCTTTCTTT
TRBJ2-5,.,TRBV4-1,TRBD2,CASSQDRTSGYQETQYF,TGCGCCAGCAGCCAAGATAGAACTAGCGGGTACCAAGAGACCCAGTACTTC
TRBJ1-1,.,TRBV5-1,TRBD1,CASSLQGAEVTEAFF,TGCGCCAGCAGCTTACAGGGGGCGGAGGTCACTGAAGCTTTCTTT
TRBJ1-1,.,TRBV27,.,CASSSPYTGNTEAFF,TGTGCCAGCAGTTCCCCTTATACAGGGAACACTGAAGCTTTCTTT
TRBJ1-3,.,TRBV19,.,CASKAGHLSGNTIYF,TGTGCCAGTAAGGCAGGCCACCTCTCTGGAAACACCATATATTTT
TRBJ2-1,.,TRBV5-5,.,CASSLRGNNEQFF,TGTGCCAGCAGCTTGAGAGGGAACAATGAGCAGTTCTTC
TRBJ1-1,.,TRBV28,.,CASSPGREIAEAFF,TGTGCCAGCAGCCCGGGCAGGGAAATCGCTGAAGCTTTCTTT
TRBJ1-6,.,TRBV4-3,.,CASSQEPPDNYNSPLHF,TGCGCCAGCAGCCAAGAGCCCCCAGACAACTATAATTCACCCCTCCACTTT
TRBJ1-1,.,TRBV11-2,.,CASSERQALMNTEAFF,TGTGCCAGCAGCGAGAGACAGGCATTAATGAACACTGAAGCTTTCTTT
TRBJ2-2,.,TRBV28,.,CASNRGGANTGELFF,TGTGCCAGCAACAGGGGGGGCGCGAACACCGGGGAGCTGTTTTTT
TRBJ2-1,.,TRBV20-1,.,CSASSVDEQFF,TGCAGTGCTAGTAGCGTCGATGAGCAGTTCTTC
TRBJ1-6,few,TRBV27,.,CASRDLQSNSPLHF,TGTGCCAGCAGAGACTTGCAGAGTAATTCACCCCTCCACTTT
TRBJ2-3,.,TRBV7-9,TRBD2,CASSLDWGGMHTQYF,TGTGCCAGCAGCTTAGATTGGGGGGGGATGCATACGCAGTATTTT
TRBJ1-2,.,TRBV28,.,CASRTPLDSGYTF,TGTGCCAGCAGAACCCCCCTGGACAGTGGCTACACCTTC
TRBJ1-4,once,TRBV11-1,.,CASSLSRNNNEKLFF,TGTGCCAGCAGCTTATCGAGGAATAATAATGAAAAACTGTTTTTT
TRBJ2-2,.,TRBV7-3,.,CASSLMSGLSTGELFF,TGTGCCAGCAGCTTAATGAGCGGGTTAAGCACCGGGGAGCTGTTTTTT
TRBJ2-5,.,TRBV7-9,TRBD1,CASSPRQGGRGETQYF,TGTGCCAGCAGCCCGAGACAGGGTGGTAGGGGAGAGACCCAGTACTTC
TRBJ2-1,.,TRBV9,.,CASSVQYNEQFF,TGTGCCAGCAGCGTACAGTACAATGAGCAGTTCTTC
TRBJ2-2,.,TRBV4-1,.,CASSQGEDTGELFF,TGCGCCAGCAGCCAAGGGGAGGACACCGGGGAGCTGTTTTTT
TRBJ1-2,.,TRBV29-1,.,CSARGRDYGYTF,TGCAGCGCCCGTGGCAGGGACTATGGCTACACCTTC
TRBJ2-3,.,TRBV29-1,TRBD1,CSVGTGSDTQYF,TGCAGCGTTGGGACAGGCTCAGATACGCAGTATTTT
TRBJ2-7,.,TRBV4-2,.,CASSSPWASESFEQYF,TGTGCCAGCAGCTCCCCATGGGCTAGCGAATCCTTCGAGCAGTACTTC